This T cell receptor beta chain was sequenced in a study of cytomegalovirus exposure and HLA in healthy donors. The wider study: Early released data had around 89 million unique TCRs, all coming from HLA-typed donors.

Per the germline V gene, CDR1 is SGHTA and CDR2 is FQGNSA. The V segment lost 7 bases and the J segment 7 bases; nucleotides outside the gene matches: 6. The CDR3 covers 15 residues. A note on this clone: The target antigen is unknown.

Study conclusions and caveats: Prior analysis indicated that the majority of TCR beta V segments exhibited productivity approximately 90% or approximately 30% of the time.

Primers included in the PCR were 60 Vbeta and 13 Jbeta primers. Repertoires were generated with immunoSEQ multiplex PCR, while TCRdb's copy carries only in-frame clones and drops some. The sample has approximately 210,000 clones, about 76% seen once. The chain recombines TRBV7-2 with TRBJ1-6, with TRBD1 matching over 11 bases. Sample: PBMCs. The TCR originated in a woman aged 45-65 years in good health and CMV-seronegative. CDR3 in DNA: TGTGCCAGCAACCTCCGGACAGGGGGCAATTCACCCCTCCACTTT. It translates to CASNLRTGGNSPLHF.